This T cell receptor beta chain is from a study of T cell repertoires in cytomegalovirus infection. Study-wide background: It was the public TCR beta signatures that indicated both CMV infection and matching HLA type.

This clonotype was observed many times. Its antigen is still unknown. Findings and limits, study-wide: There were carriers of CMV plus the relevant HLA, and cumulative public TCR beta family frequency identified them. It was HLA-C-restricted CMV-specific TCR beta clonotypes that dominated the response ex vivo.

MiXCR was run by TCRdb on the reads, yielding one entry per CDR3 protein. The sample shows about 490,000 distinct CDR3 sequences, roughly 12% of them seen only once. The CDR3 length is 16 residues. The junction had 11 bases not matched to a gene; V was cut back by 5 bases and J by 7 bases. Germline V CDR1 and CDR2: SGHVS, FQNEAQ. This TCR came from a human donor in good health (CMV status not recorded). Some clones in this sample may be carry-over from other donors' samples. V gene TRBV7-8 combines with J gene TRBJ1-6; 7 bases line up with TRBD1. The specimen sequenced was PBMCs. CDR3 nucleotides: TGTGCCAGCAGCCCAGTGACAGGGCGGGCGAATTCACCCCTCCACTTT. Protein sequence: CASSPVTGRANSPLHF.